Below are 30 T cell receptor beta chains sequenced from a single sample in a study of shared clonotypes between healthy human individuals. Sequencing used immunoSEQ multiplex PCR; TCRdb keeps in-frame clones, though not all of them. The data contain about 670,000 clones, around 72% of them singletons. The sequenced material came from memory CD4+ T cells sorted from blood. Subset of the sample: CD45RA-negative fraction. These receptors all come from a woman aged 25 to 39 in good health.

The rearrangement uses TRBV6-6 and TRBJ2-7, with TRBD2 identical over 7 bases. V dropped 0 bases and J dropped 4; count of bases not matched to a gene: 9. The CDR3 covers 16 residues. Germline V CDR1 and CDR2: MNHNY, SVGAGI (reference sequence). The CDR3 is CASSYSPGGSGYEQYF. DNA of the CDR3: TGTGCCAGCAGTTACTCGCCCGGCGGGAGCGGTTACGAGCAGTACTTC.

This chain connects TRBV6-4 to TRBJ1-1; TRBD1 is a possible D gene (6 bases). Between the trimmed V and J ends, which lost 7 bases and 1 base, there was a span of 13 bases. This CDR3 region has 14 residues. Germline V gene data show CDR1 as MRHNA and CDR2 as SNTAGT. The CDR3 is CASTRGGRNTEAFF. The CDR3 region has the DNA TGTGCCAGCACACGGGGGGGGCGGAACACTGAAGCTTTCTTT.

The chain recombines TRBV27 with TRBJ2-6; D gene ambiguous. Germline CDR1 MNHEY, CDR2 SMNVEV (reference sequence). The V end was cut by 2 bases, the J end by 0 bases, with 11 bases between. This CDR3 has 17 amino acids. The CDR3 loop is CASSLESLPSGANVLTF. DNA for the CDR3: TGTGCCAGCAGTTTAGAAAGCCTTCCCTCTGGGGCCAACGTCCTGACTTTC.

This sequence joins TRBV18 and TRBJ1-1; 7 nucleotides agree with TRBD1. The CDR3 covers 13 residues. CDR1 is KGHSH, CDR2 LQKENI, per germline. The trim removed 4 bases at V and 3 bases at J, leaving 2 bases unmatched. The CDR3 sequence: CASSRQGDTEAFF. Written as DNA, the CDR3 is TGTGCCAGCTCACGTCAGGGGGACACTGAAGCTTTCTTT.

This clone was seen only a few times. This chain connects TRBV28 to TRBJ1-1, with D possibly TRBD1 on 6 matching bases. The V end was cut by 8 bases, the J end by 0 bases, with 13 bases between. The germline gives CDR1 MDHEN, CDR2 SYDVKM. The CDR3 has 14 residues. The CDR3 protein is CASLHRDLNTEAFF. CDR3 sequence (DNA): TGTGCCAGCTTACACAGGGACTTGAACACTGAAGCTTTCTTT.

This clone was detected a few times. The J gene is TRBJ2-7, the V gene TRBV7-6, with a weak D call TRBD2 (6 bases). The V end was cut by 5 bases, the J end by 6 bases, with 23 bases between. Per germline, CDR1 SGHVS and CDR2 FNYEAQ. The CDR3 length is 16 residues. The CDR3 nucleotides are TGTGCCAGCAGCCGGCAGGGTGGGGGGAGTCATCGCGAGCAGTACTTC. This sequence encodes CASSRQGGGSHREQYF.

The CDR3 coding sequence is TGTGCCAGTAGTATAGGTCCCCTCCGACGGTCCTACGAGCAGTACTTC. It is translated as CASSIGPLRRSYEQYF. The gene calls are TRBV19 and TRBJ2-7; no reliable D call. Trimming removed 1 base from V and 1 base from J, with 14 bases in between. The germline CDR1 and CDR2 sequences are LNHDA and SQIVND (reference sequence). The CDR3 contains 16 residues.

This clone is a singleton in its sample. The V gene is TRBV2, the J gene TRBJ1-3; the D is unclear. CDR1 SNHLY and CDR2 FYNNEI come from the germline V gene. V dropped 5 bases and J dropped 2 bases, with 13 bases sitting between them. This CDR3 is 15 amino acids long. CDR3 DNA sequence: TGTGCCAGCAGTTCAGACCCGGGTGCTGGAAACACCATATATTTT. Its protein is CASSSDPGAGNTIYF. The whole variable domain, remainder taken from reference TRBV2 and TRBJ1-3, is EPEVTQTPSHQVTQMGQEVILRCVPISNHLYFYWYRQILGQKVEFLVSFYNNEISEKSEIFDDQFSVERPDGSNFTLKIRSTKLEDSAMYFCASSSDPGAGNTIYFGEGSWLTVV.

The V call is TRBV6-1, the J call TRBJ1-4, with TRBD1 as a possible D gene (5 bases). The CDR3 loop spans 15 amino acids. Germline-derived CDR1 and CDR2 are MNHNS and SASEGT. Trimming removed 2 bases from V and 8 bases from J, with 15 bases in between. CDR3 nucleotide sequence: TGTGCCAGCAGTGAATGGGGCGGCCTGGTCGAAAAACTGTTTTTT. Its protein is CASSEWGGLVEKLFF.

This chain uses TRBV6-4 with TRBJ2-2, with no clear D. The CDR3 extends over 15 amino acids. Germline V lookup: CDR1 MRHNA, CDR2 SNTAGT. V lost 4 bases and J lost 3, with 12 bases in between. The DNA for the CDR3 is TGTGCCAGCAGTGTCGGGCAAGGAGACACCGGGGAGCTGTTTTTT. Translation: CASSVGQGDTGELFF.

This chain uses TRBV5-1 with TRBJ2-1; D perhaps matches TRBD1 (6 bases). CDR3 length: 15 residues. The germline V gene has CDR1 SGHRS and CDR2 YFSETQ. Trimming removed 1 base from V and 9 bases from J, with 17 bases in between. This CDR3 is CASSLLGLQGSEQFF. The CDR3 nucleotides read TGCGCCAGCAGCTTGTTGGGGCTACAGGGATCTGAGCAGTTCTTC.

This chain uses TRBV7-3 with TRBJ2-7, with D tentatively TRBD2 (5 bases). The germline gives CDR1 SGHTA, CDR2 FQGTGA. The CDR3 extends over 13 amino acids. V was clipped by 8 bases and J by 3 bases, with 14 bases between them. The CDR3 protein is CASRGTSGYEQYF. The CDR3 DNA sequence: TGTGCCAGCCGGGGAACCTCGGGCTACGAGCAGTACTTC.

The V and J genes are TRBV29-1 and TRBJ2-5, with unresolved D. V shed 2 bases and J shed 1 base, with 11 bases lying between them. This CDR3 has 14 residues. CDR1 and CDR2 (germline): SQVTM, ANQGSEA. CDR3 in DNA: TGCAGCGTTGAACTCGTGGATCTCCAAGAGACCCAGTACTTC. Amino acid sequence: CSVELVDLQETQYF.

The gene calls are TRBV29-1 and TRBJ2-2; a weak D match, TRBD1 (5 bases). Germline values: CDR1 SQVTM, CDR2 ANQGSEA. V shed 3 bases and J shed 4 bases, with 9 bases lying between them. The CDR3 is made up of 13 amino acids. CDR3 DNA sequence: TGCAGCGTTGACCTGCAGGGCACCGGGGAGCTGTTTTTT. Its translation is CSVDLQGTGELFF.

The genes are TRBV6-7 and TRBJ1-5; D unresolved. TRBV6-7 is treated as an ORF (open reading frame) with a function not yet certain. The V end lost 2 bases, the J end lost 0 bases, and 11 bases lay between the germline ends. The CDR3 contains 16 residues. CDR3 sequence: CASSYRGGDSNQPQHF. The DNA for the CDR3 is TGTGCCAGCAGTTACCGGGGTGGGGATAGCAATCAGCCCCAGCATTTT.

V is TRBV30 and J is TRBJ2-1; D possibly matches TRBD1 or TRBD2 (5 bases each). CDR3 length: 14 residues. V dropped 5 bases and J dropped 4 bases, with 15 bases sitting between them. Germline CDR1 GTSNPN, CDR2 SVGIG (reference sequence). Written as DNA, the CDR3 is TGTGCCTGGGGGGACCAGGTGGCATACAATGAGCAGTTCTTC. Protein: CAWGDQVAYNEQFF.

The CDR3 loop is CASSSQTYEQYF. CDR3 DNA sequence: TGTGCCAGCAGCTCACAGACCTACGAGCAGTACTTC. This chain uses TRBV11-2 with TRBJ2-7, with unresolved D. The CDR3 spans 12 residues. Trimming took off 4 bases at V and 2 bases at J, with 6 bases between the two ends. Germline V gives CDR1 SGHAT, CDR2 FQNNGV.

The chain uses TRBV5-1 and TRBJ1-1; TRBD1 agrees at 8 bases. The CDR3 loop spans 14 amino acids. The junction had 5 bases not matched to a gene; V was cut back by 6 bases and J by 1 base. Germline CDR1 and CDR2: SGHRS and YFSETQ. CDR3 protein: CASKGGTGNTEAFF. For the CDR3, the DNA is TGCGCCAGCAAGGGGGGGACAGGGAACACTGAAGCTTTCTTT.

The chain's CDR3 is CASTQGHLAGTADTQYF. Here the CDR3 DNA reads TGTGCCAGTACCCAGGGGCACCTAGCGGGAACGGCGGATACGCAGTATTTT. This chain links TRBV19 with TRBJ2-3, with 9 nucleotides matching TRBD2. This CDR3 has 17 residues. Germline V gene sequence: CDR1 LNHDA, CDR2 SQIVND (reference sequence). V shed 7 bases and J 6 bases; nucleotides not matched to a gene: 17. Based on the CDR3 plus reference TRBV19 and TRBJ2-3, the full variable domain is DGGITQSPKYLFRKEGQNVTLSCEQNLNHDAMYWYRQDPGQGLRLIYYSQIVNDFQKGDIAEGYSVSREKKESFPLTVTSAQKNPTAFYLCASTQGHLAGTADTQYFGPGTRLTVL.

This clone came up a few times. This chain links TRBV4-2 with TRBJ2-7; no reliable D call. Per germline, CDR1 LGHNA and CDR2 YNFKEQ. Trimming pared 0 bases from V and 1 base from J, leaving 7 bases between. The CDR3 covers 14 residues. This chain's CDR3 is CASSQDIGSYEQYF. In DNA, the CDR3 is TGTGCCAGCAGCCAAGATATAGGTTCCTACGAGCAGTACTTC.

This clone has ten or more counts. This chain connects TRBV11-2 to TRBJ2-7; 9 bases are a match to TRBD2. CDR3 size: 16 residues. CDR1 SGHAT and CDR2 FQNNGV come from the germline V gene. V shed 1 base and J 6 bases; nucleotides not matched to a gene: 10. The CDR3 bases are TGTGCCAGCAGCTTAGCACGGGCGGGAGGGCGGAGCGAGCAGTACTTC. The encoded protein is CASSLARAGGRSEQYF.

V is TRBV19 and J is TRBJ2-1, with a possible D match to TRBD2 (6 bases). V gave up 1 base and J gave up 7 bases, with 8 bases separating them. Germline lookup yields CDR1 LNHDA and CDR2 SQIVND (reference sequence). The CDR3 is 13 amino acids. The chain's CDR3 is CASSIGGGNEQFF. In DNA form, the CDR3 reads TGTGCCAGTAGTATAGGGGGAGGTAATGAGCAGTTCTTC.

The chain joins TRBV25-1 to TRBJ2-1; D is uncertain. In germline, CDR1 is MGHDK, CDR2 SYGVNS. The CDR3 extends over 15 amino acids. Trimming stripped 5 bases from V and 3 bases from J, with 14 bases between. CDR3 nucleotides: TGTGCCAGCAGTCTCAGCTTGGTGGGCTACAATGAGCAGTTCTTC. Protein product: CASSLSLVGYNEQFF.

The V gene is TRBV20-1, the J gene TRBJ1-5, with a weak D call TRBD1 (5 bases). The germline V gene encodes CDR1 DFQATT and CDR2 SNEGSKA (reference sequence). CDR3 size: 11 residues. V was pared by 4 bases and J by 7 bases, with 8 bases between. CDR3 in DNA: TGCAGTGCTAAGGGGCTGCAGCCCCAGCATTTT. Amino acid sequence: CSAKGLQPQHF.

The CDR3 protein is CASSPYEHESGANVLTF. The CDR3 DNA reads TGTGCCAGCAGCCCCTACGAACACGAGTCTGGGGCCAACGTCCTGACTTTC. The chain recombines TRBV7-2 with TRBJ2-6, with unresolved D. The CDR3 runs to 17 residues. Germline CDR1 SGHTA, CDR2 FQGNSA. V was cut by 5 bases and J by 1 base, with 15 bases left in between.

Here the CDR3 DNA reads TGTGCCAGCAGTGCTTTGGGACGGCAAGAGACCCAGTACTTC. This gives the protein CASSALGRQETQYF. This rearrangement joins TRBV2 to TRBJ2-5; D might be TRBD1 or TRBD2, each matching 5 bases. Germline CDR1 reads SNHLY; CDR2 reads FYNNEI. V lost 4 bases and J 2 bases, leaving 11 bases between the germline ends. The CDR3 runs 14 residues.

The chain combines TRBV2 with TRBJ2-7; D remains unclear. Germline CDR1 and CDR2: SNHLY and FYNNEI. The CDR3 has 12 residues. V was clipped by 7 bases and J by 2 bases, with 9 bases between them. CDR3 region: CASKQQTYEQYF. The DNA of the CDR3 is TGTGCCAGCAAGCAACAGACCTACGAGCAGTACTTC.

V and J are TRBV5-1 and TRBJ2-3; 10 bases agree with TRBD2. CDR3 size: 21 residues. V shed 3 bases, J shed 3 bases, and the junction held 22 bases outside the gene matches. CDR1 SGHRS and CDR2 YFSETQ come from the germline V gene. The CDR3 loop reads CASSSTPHVAGGGTGTDTQYF. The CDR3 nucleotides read TGCGCCAGCAGCTCCACGCCACACGTAGCGGGAGGAGGGACGGGAACAGATACGCAGTATTTT. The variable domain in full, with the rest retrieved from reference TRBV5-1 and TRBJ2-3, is KAGVTQTPRYLIKTRGQQVTLSCSPISGHRSVSWYQQTPGQGLQFLFEYFSETQRNKGNFPGRFSGRQFSNSRSEMNVSTLELGDSALYLCASSSTPHVAGGGTGTDTQYFGPGTRLTVL.

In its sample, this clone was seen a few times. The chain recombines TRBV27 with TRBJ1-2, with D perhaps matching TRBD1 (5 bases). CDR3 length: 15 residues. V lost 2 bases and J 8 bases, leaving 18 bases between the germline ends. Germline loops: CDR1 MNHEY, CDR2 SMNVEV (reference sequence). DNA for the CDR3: TGTGCCAGCAGTTTAGGGGCAGCCAGGGAGGGAGGCTACACCTTC. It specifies CASSLGAAREGGYTF.

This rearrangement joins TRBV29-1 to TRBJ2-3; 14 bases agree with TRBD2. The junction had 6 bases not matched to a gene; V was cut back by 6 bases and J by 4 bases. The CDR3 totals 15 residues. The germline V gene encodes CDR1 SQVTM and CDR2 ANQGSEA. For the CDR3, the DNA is TGCAGCGTGCGGAGGGGACTAGCGGGAGCAGATACGCAGTATTTT. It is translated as CSVRRGLAGADTQYF.